Following are 26 T cell receptor beta chains from one sample sequenced in a study of cytomegalovirus exposure and HLA in healthy donors. 60 Vbeta and 13 Jbeta primers were used in PCR. Profiling relied on immunoSEQ multiplex PCR, and the TCRdb table lists in-frame clones only, not all of them. The sample includes 180,000 or so clones, about 75% of them seen just once. Sequencing was carried out using PBMCs. All receptors derive from a man aged 50 or older in good health and CMV-seropositive.

The V and J genes are TRBV4-2 and TRBJ2-6; D may be TRBD1 (6 bases). V lost 4 bases and J 0 bases, leaving 22 bases between the germline ends. CDR1 is LGHNA and CDR2 is YNFKEQ in the germline V gene. This CDR3 has 20 amino acids. DNA of the CDR3: TGTGCCAGCAGCCTAACCCACACGCCCATGGACAGCTCTGGGGCCAACGTCCTGACTTTC. Its translation is CASSLTHTPMDSSGANVLTF.

The chain carries TRBV12-5 and TRBJ1-2; a weak D match, TRBD1 (6 bases). This CDR3 comprises 12 residues. V dropped 2 bases and J dropped 10 bases, with 11 bases sitting between them. From germline, CDR1 is LGHNT and CDR2 FRNRAP. The CDR3, as DNA: TGTGCTAGTGGTTTGTTAGGGGGAGACTACACCTTC. Encoded protein: CASGLLGGDYTF.

The genes are TRBV4-3 and TRBJ1-2; tentative D call: TRBD1 (6 bases). This CDR3 has 16 amino acids. V was clipped by 1 base and J by 7 bases, with 19 bases between them. Germline V gene lookup returns CDR1 LGHNA and CDR2 YSLEER. The CDR3 DNA follows: TGCGCCAGCAGCCAAGTACTAAGCGCAGGGGTTTTTGGCTACACCTTC. Its translation is CASSQVLSAGVFGYTF.

V is TRBV7-9 and J is TRBJ2-1; unclear D gene. The CDR3 contains 16 residues. CDR1 and CDR2 from the germline V gene are SEHNR and FQNEAQ (reference sequence). The germline V and J ends were trimmed by 4 bases and 0 bases, with 13 bases remaining between them. The CDR3 DNA reads as TGTGCCAGCAGCTCCAAAAGAGAGCTCTCCTACAATGAGCAGTTCTTC. This codes for CASSSKRELSYNEQFF.

Only one count was recorded for this clone. The chain links TRBV7-2 to TRBJ2-5, with 9 bases identical to TRBD1. The CDR3 runs to 15 residues. With V trimmed by 0 bases and J by 5 bases, 4 bases remained unmatched. Per the germline V gene, CDR1 is SGHTA and CDR2 is FQGNSA. The CDR3 protein is CASSLAGTGKETQYF. The CDR3, as DNA: TGTGCCAGCAGCTTAGCCGGGACAGGGAAGGAGACCCAGTACTTC.

This clone was counted once. This sequence joins TRBV5-1 and TRBJ1-3; unclear D gene. Germline V CDR1 and CDR2: SGHRS, YFSETQ. The CDR3 is made up of 16 amino acids. Trimming pared 0 bases from V and 0 bases from J, leaving 10 bases between. The CDR3 loop reads CASSLVGVISGNTIYF. CDR3 nucleotide sequence: TGCGCCAGCAGCTTGGTCGGGGTGATCTCTGGAAACACCATATATTTT.

The chain carries TRBV15 and TRBJ2-5; D may be TRBD2 (6 bases). The CDR3 has 16 amino acids. Germline assignment: CDR1 LNHNV and CDR2 YYDKDF (reference sequence). The V gene lost 1 base and the J gene lost 0 bases, with 12 bases spanning the gap. CDR3 in amino acids: CATSRGGAGYQETQYF. CDR3 in DNA: TGTGCCACCAGCAGAGGCGGGGCGGGGTACCAAGAGACCCAGTACTTC.

V is TRBV12-5 and J is TRBJ2-1; 14 nucleotides agree with TRBD2. Germline CDR1 and CDR2: LGHNT and FRNRAP. With 0 bases clipped from V and 0 bases from J, the junction kept 10 bases outside the gene matches. The CDR3 sequence is 21 residues long. In DNA, the CDR3 is TGTGCTAGTGGTTTGGTACGCGGACTAGCGGGGGGCCAAAGCTCCTACAATGAGCAGTTCTTC. It is translated as CASGLVRGLAGGQSSYNEQFF. Filled out from reference TRBV12-5 and TRBJ2-1, the complete variable domain reads DARVTQTPRHKVTEMGQEVTMRCQPILGHNTVFWYRQTMMQGLELLAYFRNRAPLDDSGMPKDRFSAEMPDATLATLKIQPSEPRDSAVYFCASGLVRGLAGGQSSYNEQFFGPGTRLTVL.

This chain uses TRBV6-4 with TRBJ2-2, with TRBD2 matching 7 bases. Trimming at V came to 4 bases and at J to 4 bases, leaving 6 bases not matched to a gene. Germline CDR1 MRHNA, CDR2 SNTAGT. The CDR3 is made up of 15 amino acids. This CDR3 reads CASSATTSPTGELFF. CDR3 DNA: TGTGCCAGCAGTGCCACGACTAGCCCCACCGGGGAGCTGTTTTTT.

The chain links TRBV12-5 to TRBJ1-1; D gene uncertain. The CDR3 sequence is 15 residues long. V lost 7 bases to trimming and J lost 3 bases, with 18 bases between them. Germline V gene sequence: CDR1 LGHNT, CDR2 FRNRAP. CDR3 sequence: CASVTQVGVHTEAFF. In DNA form, the CDR3 reads TGTGCTAGTGTTACCCAGGTGGGCGTGCACACTGAAGCTTTCTTT.

This clone turned up a few times. The chain has TRBV19 and TRBJ2-3; D ambiguous. The germline gives CDR1 LNHDA, CDR2 SQIVND (reference sequence). V gave up 3 bases and J gave up 0 bases, with 13 bases separating them. The length of the CDR3 is 16 residues. CDR3 loop: CASSISLLPSTDTQYF. Here the CDR3 DNA reads TGTGCCAGTAGTATCTCTCTGCTACCTAGCACAGATACGCAGTATTTT.

This sequence joins TRBV28 and TRBJ1-5; D possibly corresponds to TRBD1 (5 bases). Trimming took off 6 bases at V and 4 bases at J, with 13 bases between the two ends. From germline, CDR1 is MDHEN and CDR2 SYDVKM. The CDR3 consists of 14 residues. The CDR3 DNA is TGTGCCAGCAGCCCCCCAGGGTGGAATCAGCCCCAGCATTTT. Translating it yields CASSPPGWNQPQHF.

On this clone: The sample carries other DNA sequences with the same CDR3. In nucleotides, the CDR3 is TGTGCCAGCAGCGCCACGGGACAGGGAAATCAGCCCCAGCATTTT. Its translation is CASSATGQGNQPQHF. This sequence joins TRBV9 and TRBJ1-5, with TRBD1 identical over 9 bases. Trimming cost V 3 bases and J 4 bases; bases outside gene matches: 5. Per the germline V gene, CDR1 is SGDLS and CDR2 is YYNGEE. This CDR3 has 15 residues. Filled out from reference TRBV9 and TRBJ1-5, the complete variable domain reads DSGVTQTPKHLITATGQRVTLRCSPRSGDLSVYWYQQSLDQGLQFLIQYYNGEERAKGNILERFSAQQFPDLHSELNLSSLELGDSALYFCASSATGQGNQPQHFGDGTRLSIL.

The chain has TRBV15 and TRBJ2-5, with TRBD1 matching over 8 bases. Germline assignment: CDR1 LNHNV and CDR2 YYDKDF (reference sequence). The CDR3 consists of 13 residues. Losses at the gene ends were 9 bases for V and 3 bases for J; bases not matched to a gene: 6. Written as DNA, the CDR3 is TGTGCCACAGGACAGGGCCGTGAAGAGACCCAGTACTTC. It is translated as CATGQGREETQYF.

The CDR3 spells CASSLSAGSNQPQHF. The CDR3, as DNA: TGTGCCAGCAGTTTATCGGCAGGGAGCAATCAGCCCCAGCATTTT. The V and J genes are TRBV28 and TRBJ1-5, with TRBD1 as a possible D gene (5 bases). This CDR3 contains 15 residues. V lost 1 base and J lost 1, with 8 bases in between. Germline lookup yields CDR1 MDHEN and CDR2 SYDVKM.

This clone was seen a handful of times. The V and J genes are TRBV9 and TRBJ1-5; D might be TRBD1 (6 bases). The CDR3 length is 15 residues. V was clipped by 3 bases and J by 4 bases, with 14 bases between them. The V gene's germline CDR1 is SGDLS and CDR2 YYNGEE. CDR3 loop: CASSATNRVNQPQHF. CDR3 nucleotide sequence: TGTGCCAGCAGCGCAACGAACAGGGTTAATCAGCCCCAGCATTTT.

This rearrangement joins TRBV5-1 to TRBJ2-3; 8 bases fit TRBD2. This CDR3 comprises 17 residues. The germline V gene encodes CDR1 SGHRS and CDR2 YFSETQ. J gave up 0 bases and V 4 bases, and 10 bases lay outside the gene matches. The CDR3 reads CASSPGRGGTSTDTQYF. Here the CDR3 DNA reads TGCGCCAGCAGCCCCGGCCGCGGGGGGACTAGCACAGATACGCAGTATTTT.

Turning to this clone: The identical CDR3 is also encoded by other nucleotide sequences in the sample. The gene calls are TRBV5-1 and TRBJ2-3; perhaps TRBD2 as D (5 bases). The CDR3 totals 17 residues. V was trimmed by 3 bases and J by 1 base, leaving 18 bases between them. CDR1 is SGHRS and CDR2 is YFSETQ in the germline V gene. CDR3 in amino acids: CASSYSGGLAGTDTQYF. CDR3 bases: TGCGCCAGCAGCTACTCCGGCGGACTGGCGGGCACAGATACGCAGTATTTT.

V usage is TRBV28 and J usage is TRBJ2-1; 13 positions match TRBD2. The germline V gene has CDR1 MDHEN and CDR2 SYDVKM. V shed 3 bases, J shed 4 bases, and the junction held 3 bases outside the gene matches. The CDR3 extends over 16 amino acids. The CDR3 DNA sequence: TGTGCCAGCAGTTTCCCGGGACTAGCGGGGTACAATGAGCAGTTCTTC. Encoded protein: CASSFPGLAGYNEQFF.

The genes are TRBV5-6 and TRBJ2-3; no clear D gene. This CDR3 is built from 14 residues. Germline V gene lookup returns CDR1 SGHDT and CDR2 YYEEEE. V was trimmed by 0 bases and J by 5 bases, leaving 10 bases between them. This CDR3 is CASSLGLSGDTQYF. The CDR3 coding sequence is TGTGCCAGCAGCTTGGGTTTATCGGGAGATACGCAGTATTTT. Combining the CDR3 with reference TRBV5-6 and TRBJ2-3 gives the whole variable domain DAGVTQSPTHLIKTRGQQVTLRCSPKSGHDTVSWYQQALGQGPQFIFQYYEEEERQRGNFPDRFSGHQFPNYSSELNVNALLLGDSALYLCASSLGLSGDTQYFGPGTRLTVL.

Details on this clone: Relative to the germline gene, one junction end is altered; a read error may explain this. The V and J genes are TRBV4-1 and TRBJ2-5, with D possibly TRBD2 on 7 matching bases. This CDR3 region has 14 residues. Germline CDR1 reads MGHRA; CDR2 reads YSYEKL. The CDR3 is CASSQDWTAGRHHF. DNA of the CDR3: TGCGCCAGCAGCCAAGATTGGACAGCGGGGCGGCACCACTTC.

This chain connects TRBV6-5 to TRBJ1-4, with TRBD1 matching 11 bases. The CDR3 loop spans 15 amino acids. J gave up 7 bases and V 5 bases, and 6 bases lay outside the gene matches. Germline assignment: CDR1 MNHEY and CDR2 SVGAGI. CDR3 bases: TGTGCCAGCAGTATCCTGGACAGGGGGCGTGAAAAACTGTTTTTT. Amino acid sequence: CASSILDRGREKLFF.

This clone was seen a handful of times. The J gene is TRBJ1-2, the V gene TRBV7-9, with 8 bases aligning to TRBD1. The V segment lost 6 bases and the J segment 3 bases; nucleotides outside the gene matches: 9. The CDR3 is 15 amino acids. The germline V gene encodes CDR1 SEHNR and CDR2 FQNEAQ (reference sequence). The CDR3 sequence is CASSAWDRTHYGYTF. In DNA form, the CDR3 reads TGTGCCAGCAGTGCGTGGGACAGGACCCACTATGGCTACACCTTC.

This chain connects TRBV5-8 to TRBJ2-5, with D perhaps matching TRBD1 (6 bases). With 5 bases removed from V and 6 bases from J, the gap between germline ends came to 14 bases. The length of the CDR3 is 13 residues. CDR1 is SGHTS and CDR2 is YDEGEE in the germline V gene. The CDR3 sequence: CASSLGGMKTQYF. DNA of the CDR3: TGTGCCAGCAGTTTAGGGGGTATGAAGACCCAGTACTTC.

The V call is TRBV28, the J call TRBJ1-2; TRBD1 aligns across 8 bases. This CDR3 has 14 residues. CDR1 and CDR2 (germline): MDHEN, SYDVKM. Germline trimming cut 6 bases from V and 6 bases from J; bases unmatched to any gene: 9. In DNA form, the CDR3 reads TGTGCCAGCAGCTTTCCCCGGACAGGGAATGGCTACACCTTC. As protein: CASSFPRTGNGYTF.

V and J are TRBV27 and TRBJ2-3; 12 nucleotides line up with TRBD2. From germline, CDR1 is MNHEY and CDR2 SMNVEV (reference sequence). The ends lost 6 bases at V and 2 bases at J; junction bases unmatched: 6. This CDR3 has 16 amino acids. The CDR3: CASSRGLAGPTDTQYF. The CDR3 nucleotides read TGTGCCAGCAGCCGAGGACTAGCGGGGCCCACAGATACGCAGTATTTT.